Below, 16 T cell receptor beta chains from the same sample are listed, as sequenced in a study of CD8 T cells in ankylosing spondylitis. Study outcomes and limitations: Ankylosing spondylitis blood appeared to carry a characteristic TCR beta motif of roughly eight highly homologous variants.

TCRdb analysed the 5' RACE reads with MiXCR anew, one entry per CDR3 protein. The sample lists under 250,000 distinct CDR3 sequences, 6% to 8% occurring once. No antigens are known for them. The sequenced material came from blood, either unsorted or a sorted T cell fraction (not recorded which). These receptors were taken from a male donor with ankylosing spondylitis.

This chain uses TRBV6-1 with TRBJ1-2; weak D call: TRBD1 (6 bases). Germline-derived CDR1 and CDR2 are MNHNS and SASEGT. V dropped 6 bases and J dropped 3 bases, with 14 bases sitting between them. This CDR3 spans 14 amino acids. The DNA for the CDR3 is TGTGCCAGCAGGATGACAGGCGTATACTATGGCTACACCTTC. Residues: CASRMTGVYYGYTF.

This chain links TRBV24-1 with TRBJ2-1; 12 bases line up with TRBD2. Looked up from germline, CDR1 is KGHDR and CDR2 is SFDVKD. The CDR3 totals 17 residues. Losses at the gene ends were 4 bases for V and 4 bases for J; bases not matched to a gene: 7. The CDR3 here is CATSDHSSGREYNEQFF. Here the CDR3 DNA reads TGTGCCACCAGTGACCACTCTAGCGGGAGGGAATACAATGAGCAGTTCTTC.

This clonotype appeared many times. The rearrangement uses TRBV7-9 and TRBJ1-1; no definite D call. The V and J ends lost 0 bases and 2 bases respectively, with 4 bases between them. The length of the CDR3 is 13 residues. Germline V CDR1 and CDR2: SEHNR, FQNEAQ (reference sequence). This chain's CDR3 is CASSLATNTEAFF. CDR3 nucleotide sequence: TGTGCCAGCAGCTTAGCTACAAACACTGAAGCTTTCTTT.

There are many counts of this clonotype. The chain is built from TRBV10-3 and TRBJ1-3; TRBD1 agrees at 8 bases. V lost 4 bases and J lost 1; bases outside the gene matches: 6. The CDR3 totals 16 residues. Per germline, CDR1 ENHRY and CDR2 SYGVKD. The CDR3 DNA is TGTGCCATCAGTGTCTGGCAGGGGGCATCTGGAAACACCATATATTTT. Translation gives CAISVWQGASGNTIYF.

The chain carries TRBV19 and TRBJ1-1, with TRBD1 matching 9 bases. Germline V lookup: CDR1 LNHDA, CDR2 SQIVND (reference sequence). The V and J ends lost 3 bases and 8 bases, in that order; junction bases with no gene match: 7. The CDR3 runs 14 residues. CDR3 DNA: TGTGCCAGTAGTATGTTCGAGACAGGGGGGGAAGCTTTCTTT. Translation gives CASSMFETGGEAFF.

This clonotype was counted ten times or more. The V and J genes are TRBV6-5 and TRBJ2-7; TRBD2 might be the D (6 bases). Germline V gives CDR1 MNHEY, CDR2 SVGAGI. V was cut by 0 bases and J by 0 bases, with 12 bases left in between. CDR3 size: 16 residues. CDR3 in DNA: TGTGCCAGCAGTTACTCGACGGGGGAGAGCTCCTACGAGCAGTACTTC. Translated, it gives CASSYSTGESSYEQYF.

This clonotype appeared many times. This sequence joins TRBV4-3 and TRBJ2-3, with TRBD1 as a possible D gene (5 bases). Looked up from germline, CDR1 is LGHNA and CDR2 is YSLEER. This CDR3 comprises 15 residues. V lost 5 bases and J 1 base, leaving 13 bases between the germline ends. The CDR3 DNA reads TGCGCCAGCAGCAGGGGAAAGCGCGGCACAGATACGCAGTATTTT. Encoded protein: CASSRGKRGTDTQYF.

This clonotype came up a few times. The chain joins TRBV20-1 to TRBJ2-7, with 10 nucleotides matching TRBD2. V shed 0 bases and J 5 bases; nucleotides not matched to a gene: 7. Germline CDR1 is DFQATT and CDR2 is SNEGSKA (reference sequence). The CDR3 extends over 15 amino acids. CDR3 coding DNA: TGCAGTGCTAGAGAGTCGGGACTAGCGAGGAACGAGCAGTACTTC. The encoded protein is CSARESGLARNEQYF.

This rearrangement joins TRBV7-9 to TRBJ1-5; 7 nucleotides line up with TRBD1. V lost 2 bases and J lost 15; bases outside the gene matches: 7. The germline V gene encodes CDR1 SEHNR and CDR2 FQNEAQ (reference sequence). The CDR3 is made up of 12 amino acids. The CDR3 sequence: CASSLYDRARHF. CDR3 nucleotide sequence: TGTGCCAGCAGCTTATATGACAGGGCCAGGCATTTT.

This clonotype was seen many times. The chain couples TRBV25-1 to TRBJ2-7, with D unclear. This CDR3 region has 12 residues. The V and J ends lost 4 bases and 6 bases respectively, with 10 bases between them. Germline V CDR1 and CDR2: MGHDK, SYGVNS. CDR3 coding DNA: TGTGCCAGCAGTGGTGCAGAGCGCGAGCAGTACTTC. This translates into CASSGAEREQYF.

This clonotype was recorded many times. The chain has TRBV3-1 and TRBJ2-5; D is perhaps TRBD2 (6 bases). The CDR3 is made up of 16 amino acids. CDR1 LGHDT and CDR2 YNNKEL come from the germline V gene (reference sequence). V was clipped by 1 base and J by 3 bases, with 15 bases between them. As DNA, the CDR3 is TGTGCCAGCAGCCAAGCGGCAAGGGACTTCGAAGAGACCCAGTACTTC. Translated: CASSQAARDFEETQYF.

The chain uses TRBV5-5 and TRBJ1-2, with 9 bases matching TRBD1. The CDR3 sequence is 14 residues long. The V gene end was trimmed by 0 bases and the J gene end by 5 bases; junction bases not matched to a gene: 2. The germline V gene encodes CDR1 SGHKS and CDR2 YYEKEE (reference sequence). The CDR3 nucleotides are TGTGCCAGCAGCTTGGTTGGACAGGGGTATGGCTACACCTTC. It specifies CASSLVGQGYGYTF.

This clonotype was seen a handful of times. The chain employs TRBV11-2 and TRBJ2-7; D gene ambiguous. The V and J ends lost 2 bases and 0 bases respectively, with 8 bases between them. CDR1 and CDR2 from the germline V gene are SGHAT and FQNNGV. The CDR3 covers 14 residues. The DNA of the CDR3 is TGTGCCAGCAGCTTAACTCCTCCCTCCTACGAGCAGTACTTC. This codes for CASSLTPPSYEQYF. Based on the CDR3 plus reference TRBV11-2 and TRBJ2-7, the full variable domain is EAGVAQSPRYKIIEKRQSVAFWCNPISGHATLYWYQQILGQGPKLLIQFQNNGVVDDSQLPKDRFSAERLKGVDSTLKIQPAKLEDSAVYLCASSLTPPSYEQYFGPGTRLTVT.

This clonotype showed up just a few times. The V gene is TRBV20-1, the J gene TRBJ2-3; TRBD2 agrees at 9 bases. This CDR3 is built from 17 residues. Germline CDR1 and CDR2: DFQATT and SNEGSKA (reference sequence). J lost 2 bases, V lost 1 base, and 10 bases had no gene match. DNA of the CDR3: TGCAGTGCTAGAGTAGCGGGGGCCACGATATACACAGATACGCAGTATTTT. Amino acid sequence: CSARVAGATIYTDTQYF.

This clonotype came up many times. The chain carries TRBV4-3 and TRBJ1-1, with a possible D match to TRBD1 (6 bases). Per the germline V gene, CDR1 is LGHNA and CDR2 is YSLEER. The CDR3 runs to 15 residues. V was cut by 0 bases and J by 3 bases, with 11 bases left in between. The CDR3 reads CASSQDQAGDTEAFF. CDR3 bases: TGCGCCAGCAGCCAAGATCAGGCAGGGGACACTGAAGCTTTCTTT.

The chain recombines TRBV7-6 with TRBJ2-1; 8 positions agree with TRBD2. Germline V gene lookup returns CDR1 SGHVS and CDR2 FNYEAQ. The length of the CDR3 is 17 residues. Trimming removed 1 base from V and 1 base from J; junction bases left unmatched: 6. CDR3 in amino acids: CASSLEGLVSSYNEQFF. As DNA, the CDR3 is TGTGCCAGCAGCTTAGAGGGACTAGTCTCTTCCTACAATGAGCAGTTCTTC. Looking up the rest from reference TRBV7-6 and TRBJ2-1 gives the full variable domain: GAGVSQSPRYKVTKRGQDVALRCDPISGHVSLYWYRQALGQGPEFLTYFNYEAQQDKSGLPNDRFSAERPEGSISTLTIQRTEQRDSAMYRCASSLEGLVSSYNEQFFGPGTRLTVL.